This T cell receptor (beta chain) was identified during a study of blood T cell repertoires in COVID-19. Germline lookup yields CDR1 MNHEY and CDR2 SVGAGI. There are 15 residues in the CDR3. V was cut by 0 bases and J by 7 bases, with 15 bases left in between. Patients of the Seattle cohort, enrolled during active infection, were followed longitudinally. Sequenced by immunoSEQ multiplex PCR; TCRdb stores in-frame clones only, minus some. The repertoire holds 130,000 to 150,000 clones, roughly 85% seen once, with roughly 8% in the top ten. This clone was detected only once. The TCR was taken from a woman in her sixties or seventies with COVID-19, enrolled during active disease. Sequenced sample: peripheral blood. The gene calls are TRBV6-5 and TRBJ1-2; D perhaps matches TRBD1 (5 bases). CDR3: CASSYSNAGNRGYTF. CDR3 bases: TGTGCCAGCAGTTACTCGAACGCAGGGAACCGTGGCTACACCTTC.